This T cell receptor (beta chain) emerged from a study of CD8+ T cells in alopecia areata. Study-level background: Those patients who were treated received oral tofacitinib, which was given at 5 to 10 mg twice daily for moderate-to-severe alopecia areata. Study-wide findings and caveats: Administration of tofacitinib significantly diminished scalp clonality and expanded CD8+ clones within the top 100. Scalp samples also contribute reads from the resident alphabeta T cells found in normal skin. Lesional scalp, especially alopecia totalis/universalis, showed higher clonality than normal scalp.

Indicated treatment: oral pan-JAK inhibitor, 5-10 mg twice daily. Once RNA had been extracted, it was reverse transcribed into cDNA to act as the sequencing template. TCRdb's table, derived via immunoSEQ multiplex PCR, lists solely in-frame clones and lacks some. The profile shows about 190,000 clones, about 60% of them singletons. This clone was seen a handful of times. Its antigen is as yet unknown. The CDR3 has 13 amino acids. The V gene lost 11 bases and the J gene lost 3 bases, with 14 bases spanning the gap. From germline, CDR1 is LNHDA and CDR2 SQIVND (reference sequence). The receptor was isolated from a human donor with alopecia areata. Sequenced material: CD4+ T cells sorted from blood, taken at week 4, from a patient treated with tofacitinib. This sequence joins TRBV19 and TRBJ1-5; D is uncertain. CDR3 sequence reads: CAAEDGPNQPQHF. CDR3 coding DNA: TGTGCCGCAGAGGACGGACCCAATCAGCCCCAGCATTTT. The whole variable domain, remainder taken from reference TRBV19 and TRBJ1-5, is DGGITQSPKYLFRKEGQNVTLSCEQNLNHDAMYWYRQDPGQGLRLIYYSQIVNDFQKGDIAEGYSVSREKKESFPLTVTSAQKNPTAFYLCAAEDGPNQPQHFGDGTRLSIL.